The 3 T cell receptor beta chains below all came from one sample that was sequenced in a study of graft-versus-host responses after intestinal transplantation. The repertoire was sequenced with immunoSEQ multiplex PCR; TCRdb's copy has only in-frame clones and lacks some. The data hold 5,500 to 8,000 clones, with roughly 24% observed a single time. The starting material was alloreactive CD4+ T cells from a mixed lymphocyte reaction culture, obtained before intestinal transplant. Subset reported: CFSE-low proliferating T cells sorted from roughly 6-day pre-transplant mixed lymphocyte reaction (GvH or HvG direction). The receptors stem from a human patient who received an intestinal transplant.

The rearrangement uses TRBV5-1 and TRBJ2-5, with D perhaps matching TRBD1 or TRBD2 (5 bases each). The J call may be incorrect, as the DNA end agrees better with TRBJ2-7. Germline V gene lookup returns CDR1 SGHRS and CDR2 YFSETQ. This CDR3 has 14 residues. In nucleotides, the CDR3 is TGCGCCAGCAGCTTAGGCAGGGAGACTTACGAGCAGTACTTC. Protein product: CASSLGRETYEQYF.

This clone was detected only a few times. The chain employs TRBV5-1 and TRBJ1-3; D may be TRBD1 (5 bases). The V end lost 0 bases, the J end lost 0 bases, and 16 bases lay between the germline ends. The CDR3 contains 18 residues. The germline V gene encodes CDR1 SGHRS and CDR2 YFSETQ. This chain's CDR3 is CASSLDLLQGTSGNTIYF. CDR3 nucleotides: TGCGCCAGCAGCTTGGACCTTCTGCAGGGCACCTCTGGAAACACCATATATTTT. Using reference TRBV5-1 and TRBJ1-3 for the parts outside the CDR3, the full variable domain is KAGVTQTPRYLIKTRGQQVTLSCSPISGHRSVSWYQQTPGQGLQFLFEYFSETQRNKGNFPGRFSGRQFSNSRSEMNVSTLELGDSALYLCASSLDLLQGTSGNTIYFGEGSWLTVV.

This chain connects TRBV11-2 to TRBJ1-1; D gene ambiguous. In germline, CDR1 is SGHAT, CDR2 FQNNGV. Trimming stripped 1 base from V and 0 bases from J, with 3 bases between. The CDR3 totals 13 residues. CDR3 amino acids: CASSLGVNTEAFF. The CDR3 region has the DNA TGTGCCAGCAGCTTAGGGGTGAACACTGAAGCTTTCTTT.